This T cell receptor beta chain was sequenced for a study of glioma-infiltrating T cells after dendritic cell vaccination. As for the study in general: Patients had newly diagnosed or recurrent glioblastoma and received dendritic cell vaccines.

The primer mix had 60 V beta and 13 J beta primers. Repertoires were generated with immunoSEQ multiplex PCR, while TCRdb's copy carries only in-frame clones and drops some. The profile shows 50,000 to 60,000 clones, 70% to 85% of them singletons. Time point indicated: after dendritic cell vaccination, including at tumor progression/relapse. The receptor was isolated from a human donor with glioblastoma. Sequencing was performed on blood, taken after dendritic cell vaccination.

The CDR3 nucleotides read TGTGCCTGGGATCCGGGGGAACTAGCTGGAAACACCATATATTTT. Translation gives CAWDPGELAGNTIYF. This rearrangement joins TRBV30 to TRBJ1-3; tentatively, D is TRBD1 (5 bases). Trimming pared 5 bases from V and 2 bases from J, leaving 16 bases between. Germline-derived CDR1 and CDR2 are GTSNPN and SVGIG (reference sequence). This CDR3 has 15 amino acids. The full variable domain, with the rest looked up from reference TRBV30 and TRBJ1-3, is SQTIHQWPATLVQPVGSPLSLECTVEGTSNPNLYWYRQAAGRGLQLLFYSVGIGQISSEVPQNLSASRPQDRQFILSSKKLLLSDSGFYLCAWDPGELAGNTIYFGEGSWLTVV.